Listed below are T cell receptor beta chains from one sample, sequenced in a study of shared clonotypes between healthy human individuals. Using immunoSEQ multiplex PCR, the repertoire was profiled, and TCRdb retains in-frame clones only, with some absent. The table lists 550,000 to 750,000 clones, 92% of them singletons. The source material was naive CD8+ T cells sorted from blood. Receptor source: a man in his thirties or forties in good health. The CDR3 runs from the conserved cysteine through the conserved F or W. The D gene is left open where the match is weak. Clone size, where shown, is once, few, many, or a class for clones that have expanded.

DNA: TGTGCCACGTTCGGAGGGCCGGGAACTGAAGCTTTCTTT
CDR3: CATFGGPGTEAFF
size: NA
V: TRBV15
D: NA
J: TRBJ1-1

DNA: TGTGCCAGCAGCTTCCAGGGACTAGCGGTTAATGAGCAGTTCTTC
CDR3: CASSFQGLAVNEQFF
size: NA
V: TRBV27
D: TRBD2
J: TRBJ2-1

DNA: TGTGCCAGTAGTTATACTAGCGGCGCCCCCAATGAGCAGTTCTTC
CDR3: CASSYTSGAPNEQFF
size: NA
V: TRBV19
D: TRBD2
J: TRBJ2-1

DNA: TGTGCCAGCAGTTCATCCCAGGTGGGCGGGAGAAACTACGAGCAGTACTTC
CDR3: CASSSSQVGGRNYEQYF
size: NA
V: TRBV28
D: TRBD2
J: TRBJ2-7

DNA: TGTGCCAGCAGTTCCGACTCTTCCGAGTTCTTC
CDR3: CASSSDSSEFF
size: few
V: TRBV27
D: NA
J: TRBJ2-1

DNA: TGTGCCAGCAGCATAGAAGACAGTCTCAATTCACCCCTCCACTTT
CDR3: CASSIEDSLNSPLHF
size: NA
V: TRBV7-6
D: NA
J: TRBJ1-6

DNA: TGTGCCAGCAGTGAAGCTGGAGGGGTCACTAGGGGGGATGAAAAACTGTTTTTT
CDR3: CASSEAGGVTRGDEKLFF
size: NA
V: TRBV2
D: NA
J: TRBJ1-4

DNA: TGTGCCAGCAGCGCGGGGGCGGGGCTAACTACCTACGAGCAGTACTTC
CDR3: CASSAGAGLTTYEQYF
size: NA
V: TRBV9
D: NA
J: TRBJ2-7

DNA: TGTGCCAGCAGAAACCGGGACAGGGGGCCTGGAAACACCATATATTTT
CDR3: CASRNRDRGPGNTIYF
size: NA
V: TRBV13
D: TRBD1
J: TRBJ1-3

DNA: TGCAGCGCATTTCGACCGGGACAGGGAACCACCGGGGAGCTGTTTTTT
CDR3: CSAFRPGQGTTGELFF
size: NA
V: TRBV29-1
D: TRBD1
J: TRBJ2-2

DNA: TGTGCCAGCAGATCTATAGCGGGAGGGCTCTTTAGCGAGCAGTACTTC
CDR3: CASRSIAGGLFSEQYF
size: once
V: TRBV11-2
D: TRBD2
J: TRBJ2-7

DNA: TGTGCCAGCAGTTTAATGCAGAACACTGAAGCTTTCTTT
CDR3: CASSLMQNTEAFF
size: NA
V: TRBV27
D: NA
J: TRBJ1-1

DNA: TGTGCCAGCAGCCCCGGGACTAGCGCTGTCGGGGAGCTGTTTTTT
CDR3: CASSPGTSAVGELFF
size: NA
V: TRBV7-9
D: TRBD2
J: TRBJ2-2

DNA: TGCGCCAGCAGCGAACTCCAGGGAACCCCCTACGAGCAGTACTTC
CDR3: CASSELQGTPYEQYF
size: NA
V: TRBV4-1
D: NA
J: TRBJ2-7

DNA: TGTGCCTGGGGATGGGGGGCTGGGGCCAACGTCCTGACTTTC
CDR3: CAWGWGAGANVLTF
size: NA
V: TRBV30
D: NA
J: TRBJ2-6

DNA: TGTGCCAGCAGTGAGCCCGGGACAGGGGGTAGGAATGAGCAGTTCTTC
CDR3: CASSEPGTGGRNEQFF
size: NA
V: TRBV25-1
D: TRBD1
J: TRBJ2-1

DNA: TGTGCCAGCAGCCGGACAGGTTATAGCAATCAGCCCCAGCATTTT
CDR3: CASSRTGYSNQPQHF
size: NA
V: TRBV28
D: TRBD1
J: TRBJ1-5

DNA: TGTGCCAGCAGCTTGGGTGTGGACAGGGGGCGAGTGAACACTGAAGCTTTCTTT
CDR3: CASSLGVDRGRVNTEAFF
size: NA
V: TRBV5-8
D: TRBD1
J: TRBJ1-1

DNA: TGTGCCAGCAGAAGCAACAGGGGGAGTAGGGATGAGCAGTTCTTC
CDR3: CASRSNRGSRDEQFF
size: NA
V: TRBV21-1
D: NA
J: TRBJ2-1

DNA: TGTGCCAGCGGGGGTCCCGGGAGGGCCCACAATGAGCAGTTCTTC
CDR3: CASGGPGRAHNEQFF
size: NA
V: TRBV7-9
D: TRBD2
J: TRBJ2-1

DNA: TGCGCCAGCAGCCCTTCCGGATCACAGGGGGCGAAAGGGGCCAACGTCCTGACTTTC
CDR3: CASSPSGSQGAKGANVLTF
size: NA
V: TRBV4-1
D: TRBD1
J: TRBJ2-6